The 24 T cell receptor beta chains in this list originate from one sample, sequenced in a study of T cell clonotyping in hematopoietic cell transplantation. Stated time point: recipient sample about 28 days before transplant, after cytoreduction. Only in-frame clones appear in the TCRdb table, and some are missing; sequencing was by immunoSEQ multiplex PCR. Among several thousand clones listed, roughly 84% were seen once. Sample: peripheral blood mononuclear cells, taken before stem cell transplant. These receptors originate from a woman in her fifties or sixties with acute myeloid leukemia. Some clones in this sample may be carry-over from other donors' samples.

The V and J genes are TRBV9 and TRBJ1-1; TRBD1 might be the D (6 bases). With 3 bases removed from V and 2 bases from J, the gap between germline ends came to 8 bases. Germline V gene sequence: CDR1 SGDLS, CDR2 YYNGEE. This CDR3 contains 13 residues. The CDR3 nucleotides read TGTGCCAGCAGCGAGGGACAAAACACTGAAGCTTTCTTT. Residues: CASSEGQNTEAFF.

The rearrangement joins TRBV5-1 to TRBJ2-1; D might be TRBD2 (6 bases). Trimming took off 0 bases at V and 11 bases at J, with 12 bases between the two ends. This CDR3 is built from 13 residues. Looked up from germline, CDR1 is SGHRS and CDR2 is YFSETQ. This CDR3 is CASSLGWGGQQFF. The CDR3 nucleotides are TGCGCCAGCAGCTTGGGATGGGGAGGACAGCAGTTCTTC.

The gene calls are TRBV2 and TRBJ2-3, with 8 bases that match TRBD1. Unmatched junction bases numbered 5, after V lost 8 bases and J lost 4 bases. Germline CDR1 reads SNHLY; CDR2 reads FYNNEI. The CDR3 extends over 13 amino acids. This CDR3 reads CASGTGRSDTQYF. CDR3 bases: TGTGCCAGCGGGACAGGAAGGTCAGATACGCAGTATTTT.

This chain connects TRBV7-9 to TRBJ2-2; 11 bases align to TRBD1. CDR3 size: 18 residues. With 4 bases clipped from V and 5 bases from J, the junction kept 12 bases outside the gene matches. The germline CDR1 and CDR2 sequences are SEHNR and FQNEAQ (reference sequence). The CDR3 here is CASSSPGQGVVRTGELFF. The CDR3 DNA sequence: TGTGCCAGCAGCTCCCCGGGACAGGGGGTGGTAAGGACCGGGGAGCTGTTTTTT.

The V and J genes are TRBV6-5 and TRBJ1-5; the D gene is possibly TRBD1 (5 bases). Trimming cost V 7 bases and J 7 bases, with 14 bases left between them. Germline V gene lookup returns CDR1 MNHEY and CDR2 SVGAGI. There are 13 residues in the CDR3. The CDR3 region has the DNA TGTGCCAGCAATGGGGACTTGTGGCAGCCCCAGCATTTT. It is translated as CASNGDLWQPQHF.

This clone is a singleton in its sample. The CDR3 coding sequence is TGTGCCAGCAGCCCTCGGACTAGCGGGAGCAATGAGCAGTTCTTC. Amino acids: CASSPRTSGSNEQFF. The chain combines TRBV11-3 with TRBJ2-1; 13 nucleotides match TRBD2. Germline loops: CDR1 SGHNT, CDR2 YENEEA. The CDR3 totals 15 residues. Unmatched junction bases numbered 4, after V lost 5 bases and J lost 6 bases.

This chain uses TRBV11-2 with TRBJ2-7; the D gene is possibly TRBD1 (5 bases). Germline-derived CDR1 and CDR2 are SGHAT and FQNNGV. The CDR3 extends over 12 amino acids. Trimming left V 6 bases short and J 11 bases short, with 17 bases between. The CDR3 bases are TGTGCCAGCAGTAAGGGCAGGGCCTGGAAGTACTTC. As protein: CASSKGRAWKYF.

The V gene is TRBV12-5, the J gene TRBJ1-2; 12 bases line up with TRBD1. Trimming at V came to 0 bases and at J to 3 bases, leaving 8 bases not matched to a gene. CDR1 LGHNT and CDR2 FRNRAP come from the germline V gene. This CDR3 has 18 residues. CDR3 nucleotides: TGTGCTAGTGGTTTGGTATGGGGACAGGGGGCTCCTGACTATGGCTACACCTTC. Translation gives CASGLVWGQGAPDYGYTF.

This chain links TRBV21-1 with TRBJ1-1. TRBV21-1 is a recognized pseudogene. The CDR3 is 14 residues long. CDR3 in amino acids: CASSKGKAPTEAFF. DNA of the CDR3: TGTGCCAGCAGCAAAGGTAAGGCTCCTACCGAAGCTTTCTTT.

The chain carries TRBV6-1 and TRBJ2-7; TRBD1 matches at 9 bases. The CDR3 has 14 amino acids. Trimming removed 7 bases from V and 5 bases from J; junction bases left unmatched: 9. Germline values: CDR1 MNHNS, CDR2 SASEGT. For the CDR3, the DNA is TGTGCCAGCACGAGGGACAGGGAGAAGAACGAGCAGTACTTC. This encodes CASTRDREKNEQYF.

V gene TRBV19 combines with J gene TRBJ2-2; 15 bases match TRBD2. V dropped 5 bases and J dropped 1; count of bases not matched to a gene: 2. Germline V gives CDR1 LNHDA, CDR2 SQIVND (reference sequence). This CDR3 has 17 amino acids. The CDR3 DNA reads as TGTGCCAGTAGTGCGGGACTAGCGGGAGGGAACACCGGGGAGCTGTTTTTT. Its protein product is CASSAGLAGGNTGELFF. Drawing the rest from reference TRBV19 and TRBJ2-2, the complete variable domain is DGGITQSPKYLFRKEGQNVTLSCEQNLNHDAMYWYRQDPGQGLRLIYYSQIVNDFQKGDIAEGYSVSREKKESFPLTVTSAQKNPTAFYLCASSAGLAGGNTGELFFGEGSRLTVL.

The J gene is TRBJ1-2, the V gene TRBV11-2, with no clear D. CDR1 is SGHAT and CDR2 is FQNNGV in the germline V gene. This CDR3 contains 12 residues. V lost 6 bases to trimming and J lost 2 bases, with 7 bases between them. DNA for the CDR3: TGTGCCAGCAGGAGCAGCAACTATGGCTACACCTTC. It yields the protein CASRSSNYGYTF.

On this clone itself: One end of the junction fails to match germline, which may point to a read error. This chain uses TRBV7-9 with TRBJ2-7; a possible D gene is TRBD1 (5 bases). The CDR3 runs 13 residues. Looked up from germline, CDR1 is SEHNR and CDR2 is FQNEAQ (reference sequence). The DNA for the CDR3 is TGTGCCAGCAGATTAGGTTCCAGGGACGAGCAGTACTTC. Protein product: CASRLGSRDEQYF.

This clone was counted once. The V call is TRBV25-1, the J call TRBJ1-4, with 9 nucleotides matching TRBD1. J lost 7 bases, V lost 3 bases, and 6 bases had no gene match. The CDR3 has 15 amino acids. The germline V gene encodes CDR1 MGHDK and CDR2 SYGVNS. CDR3 protein: CASSDPGQGREKLFF. In DNA form, the CDR3 reads TGTGCCAGCAGTGACCCGGGACAGGGTCGTGAAAAACTGTTTTTT. The entire variable domain, with the rest obtained from reference TRBV25-1 and TRBJ1-4, is as follows: EADIYQTPRYLVIGTGKKITLECSQTMGHDKMYWYQQDPGMELHLIHYSYGVNSTEKGDLSSESTVSRIRTEHFPLTLESARPSHTSQYLCASSDPGQGREKLFFGSGTQLSVL.

The chain couples TRBV11-3 to TRBJ2-1; either TRBD1 or TRBD2 may fit D (7 bases each). The CDR3 loop spans 15 amino acids. Germline assignment: CDR1 SGHNT and CDR2 YENEEA. The V end was cut by 0 bases, the J end by 4 bases, with 10 bases between. The CDR3 DNA is TGTGCCAGCAGCTTAGAGCAGGGGGGGTACAATGAGCAGTTCTTC. Translating it yields CASSLEQGGYNEQFF.

The gene calls are TRBV6-5 and TRBJ2-1; the D is unclear. CDR3 size: 14 residues. Germline-derived CDR1 and CDR2 are MNHEY and SVGAGI. V lost 2 bases and J lost 4, with 9 bases in between. CDR3 coding DNA: TGTGCCAGCAGTTACGTGGCGGAGTACAATGAGCAGTTCTTC. Residues: CASSYVAEYNEQFF.

The rearrangement links TRBV30 to TRBJ2-1; D tentatively fits TRBD1 or TRBD2 (5 bases each). Looked up from germline, CDR1 is GTSNPN and CDR2 is SVGIG (reference sequence). This CDR3 is built from 13 residues. Trimming pared 2 bases from V and 4 bases from J, leaving 9 bases between. CDR3 amino acids: CAWSSGQYNEQFF. CDR3 sequence (DNA): TGTGCCTGGAGTTCGGGGCAATACAATGAGCAGTTCTTC.

The CDR3 coding sequence is TGTGCCAGCAGCTCACCGACTAGTACAGATACGCAGTATTTT. Its protein product is CASSSPTSTDTQYF. The gene calls are TRBV7-2 and TRBJ2-3, with D tentatively TRBD2 (6 bases). The CDR3 loop spans 14 amino acids. The germline gives CDR1 SGHTA, CDR2 FQGNSA. Trimming cost V 4 bases and J 3 bases, with 11 bases left between them.

This clone appeared once. The CDR3 loop reads CASSPLRGRGTEAFF. The DNA for the CDR3 is TGTGCCAGCAGTCCGCTCAGGGGTCGGGGCACTGAAGCTTTCTTT. V and J are TRBV27 and TRBJ1-1; the D gene is possibly TRBD1 (6 bases). The CDR3 consists of 15 residues. V was shortened by 5 bases and J by 4 bases, with 17 bases between the two germline ends. Germline V lookup: CDR1 MNHEY, CDR2 SMNVEV (reference sequence).

V is TRBV30 and J is TRBJ1-5; D perhaps matches TRBD1 (5 bases). Trimming removed 2 bases from V and 4 bases from J, with 18 bases in between. The CDR3 is 16 amino acids. Germline V CDR1 and CDR2: GTSNPN, SVGIG (reference sequence). CDR3 nucleotides: TGTGCCTGGAGTCGCGGGGGTGGGGGTGTGAATCAGCCCCAGCATTTT. It specifies CAWSRGGGGVNQPQHF.

V is TRBV9 and J is TRBJ1-2; D gene uncertain. The CDR3 loop spans 13 amino acids. Germline V CDR1 and CDR2: SGDLS, YYNGEE. V lost 0 bases, J lost 6 bases, and 9 bases lay in between. The CDR3 loop is CASSVANSHGYTF. The CDR3 nucleotides are TGTGCCAGCAGCGTAGCTAACAGCCATGGCTACACCTTC.

CDR3 protein: CASGHPSNQPQHF. The CDR3 DNA follows: TGTGCCAGTGGTCACCCTAGCAATCAGCCCCAGCATTTT. The chain joins TRBV19 to TRBJ1-5; D is unclear. Germline assignment: CDR1 LNHDA and CDR2 SQIVND (reference sequence). This CDR3 is built from 13 residues. V lost 8 bases to trimming and J lost 0 bases, with 8 bases between them.

V and J are TRBV28 and TRBJ2-5, with 10 bases identical to TRBD2. Trimming took 6 bases from V and 10 from J; bases not matched to a gene: 5. CDR3 length: 12 amino acids. Germline V gives CDR1 MDHEN, CDR2 SYDVKM. This CDR3 is CASSLSGRIQYF. The CDR3 nucleotides read TGTGCCAGCAGCCTTAGCGGGAGGATCCAGTACTTC.

This chain uses TRBV5-1 with TRBJ2-7; 7 positions agree with TRBD1. The junction had 10 bases not matched to a gene; V was cut back by 5 bases and J by 2 bases. This CDR3 has 15 amino acids. From germline, CDR1 is SGHRS and CDR2 YFSETQ. The CDR3 sequence: CASRETPGTAYEQYF. DNA for the CDR3: TGCGCCAGCAGGGAAACCCCCGGGACAGCCTACGAGCAGTACTTC. The whole variable domain, remainder taken from reference TRBV5-1 and TRBJ2-7, is KAGVTQTPRYLIKTRGQQVTLSCSPISGHRSVSWYQQTPGQGLQFLFEYFSETQRNKGNFPGRFSGRQFSNSRSEMNVSTLELGDSALYLCASRETPGTAYEQYFGPGTRLTVT.